This T cell receptor (beta chain) is from a study of human T cells and chemical hapten exposure (dated by TCRdb to about 2021). Background for the entire study: For sensitization, 2% DPC in acetone was applied to a roughly 2 cm by roughly 2 cm area of upper inner arm skin. The study tracked peripheral blood TCR repertoire changes in vivo during primary and secondary sensitization to the hapten diphenylcyclopropenone (DPC) in alopecia patients. Throughout the study period of roughly 24 weeks, patients also received therapeutic DPC doses to the scalp every week. Libraries were pooled for sequencing, and variation in per-sample TCR yields was attributed mainly to small differences in library volumes within the pool. Patch tests used Finn chambers with 0.01% DPC on the upper back, scored after 6 days by International Contact Dermatitis Research Group standards. For TCR sequencing, blood came from 25 to 35 alopecia patients at anywhere from one to four time points (pre-sensitization, 2, 6 and 24 weeks). The patient cohort, mostly female, included alopecia areata with under or over 50% scalp involvement, alopecia totalis and alopecia universalis. Blood samples were taken from patients before sensitization (week 0) and then at 2, 6 and about 24 weeks after DPC sensitization. The investigation overall reported the following: All patients had alopecia, a presumed autoimmune disease, so their immune response might differ from that of healthy individuals. Repeated subsampling changed both the strength of the expansion versus patch-test correlation and the threshold at which that correlation became significant. Expanded TCRs formed significantly more large CDR3 similarity clusters than pre-sensitization or healthy control sets, consistent with antigen-driven responses. DPC sensitization did not change how many TCRs were above 1 in 1000 frequency, and no evidence was found of alterations in global repertoire structure. Patch test score correlated positively with the number of PT1 expanded TCRs, reaching significance at thresholds 8, 16 and 32 but not at 4.

Including the terminal cysteine and phenylalanine, the CDR3 comprises 15 residues. Solely the CDR3 DNA is kept, with 45 bases framed from the first base. Per the germline V gene, MGHRA is the CDR1 and YSYEKL is the CDR2. Germline trimming: 6 bases from V, 5 bases from J; junction bases outside gene matches: 9. The protocol used for the library was RACE. This sample was sequenced with a NextSeq 500. During library preparation, unique molecular identifiers were attached to individual cDNA molecules so that TCRs could be counted in a quantitative, reproducible way. Each blood RNA sample was used to sequence both TCR alpha and TCR beta chains. Per the authors' processing: A median of approximately 100,000 TCRs per sample was observed, with a range of about 20,000 to 750,000. V, J and CDR3 annotation of the TCR reads was carried out using the Decombinator software suite. Every sample was subsampled to the same number of TCRs (28,000) for the PS versus PT1 abundance plots. Expanded TCRs were defined as absent before sensitization and observed at least eight times at the 2-week time point. Clones were called with MiXCR by TCRdb after fastp trimmed the public reads at Q25, and only in-frame beta chains were retained. Each CDR3 protein appears once, grouped with its most common genes and DNA. The V and J calls were not made by the authors but by TCRdb's processing. The sample table holds under 300,000 distinct CDR3 sequences, of which almost 8% were seen once. The biggest ten clones account for more than 0.95% of the sample.

As concerns this clonotype: The clone's antigen remains unknown. Base qualities are not provided; no much larger clone lies one nucleotide away.

The time point label for this specimen denotes: pre-sensitization, week 0. The treatment or condition tag for this specimen amounts to: therapeutic diphenylcyclopropenone sensitization with weekly scalp DPC. At every patch-test visit, the blood draw took place before the patch test was put on. Eligible patients were aged 18 to 70, diagnosed with alopecia, deemed suitable for DPC therapy, and excluded if pregnant. Unfractionated whole blood was collected in Tempus Blood RNA tubes, and total RNA was extracted from that blood. The sequence was collected from a young man with alopecia areata. Some clones in this sample may be carry-over from other donors' samples. The sequence is built from TRBV4-1 and TRBJ1-4, and TRBD1 aligns with 7 junction nucleotides. The material sequenced was whole blood, taken in connection with sensitization to the hapten diphenylcyclopropenone (DPC). CDR3 loop: CASRRTGQKNEKLFF. The nucleotides are TGCGCCAGCAGGCGTACGGGACAGAAGAATGAAAAACTGTTTTTT.